This T cell receptor beta chain was recorded in a study of blood T cells in healthy people across ages. The overall study: About one barcoded beta molecule per two T cells was the capture yield of template switching.

It was with a sample-barcoded 5' primer and a J-beta primer mix that a second PCR of roughly 7 to 12 cycles was run. Through a template-switch adaptor with 12 random nucleotides, each cDNA molecule received a tag. TCRdb reanalysed the 5' RACE reads using MiXCR and keeps one entry per CDR3 protein. The table lists 780,000 or so distinct CDR3 sequences, about 56% of them singletons. With respect to this clonotype: The target antigen is unknown.

The CDR3 sequence is 12 residues long. Germline V gene lookup returns CDR1 ENHRY and CDR2 SYGVKD. The germline V and J ends were trimmed by 8 bases and 4 bases, with 10 bases remaining between them. Points from the study as a whole: Observed TCR beta diversity showed a strong correlation with the percentage of naive T cells as measured by flow cytometry. Age showed a roughly linear inverse relationship with TCR beta diversity per million T cells.

The specimen was blood. The receptor was isolated from a man aged 40-49 years in good health. This chain uses TRBV10-3 with TRBJ2-3; D is ambiguous. The CDR3 DNA is TGTGCCATCGCTGGGTCCCCAGATACGCAGTATTTT. This translates into CAIAGSPDTQYF.